This T cell receptor (beta chain) was sequenced for a study of CD8 T cells in Susac syndrome. The patients serving as multiple sclerosis controls were treatment-naive. They had stable or active relapsing-remitting disease and fulfilled revised McDonald criteria. TEMRA cells were FACS-enriched, while CD8+ and CD4+ T cells were negatively isolated. Germline CDR1 reads SGHRS; CDR2 reads YFSETQ. CDR3 size: 14 residues. Trimming stripped 2 bases from V and 5 bases from J, with 13 bases between. This clonotype came up once. When the RNA was reverse transcribed, random hexamers were used with an input of 0.5 to 1 ug. TCR beta CDR3 was amplified by immunoSEQ multiplex PCR. This amplification extended across 54 Vbeta and 13 Jbeta segments. TCRdb used MiXCR to reprocess the immunoSEQ multiplex PCR reads, holding one entry per CDR3 protein. The profile shows around 300,000 distinct CDR3 sequences, around 85% of them singletons.

The sample taken for sequencing was CD8+ T cells from PBMCs. This sequence originates from a human donor with multiple sclerosis. The chain links TRBV5-1 to TRBJ2-5; D might be TRBD2 (6 bases). The CDR3 DNA reads TGCGCCAGCAGCTTCCCGGACTACGGGGAGACCCAGTACTTC. It translates to CASSFPDYGETQYF.